This TCR beta chain was recovered during a study of blood T cell repertoires in COVID-19. Across the whole study: COVID-19 samples collected from the United States, Italy and Spain covered acute and convalescent phases. Sample material is recorded as cDNA or gDNA derived from T cells, B-cell-depleted T cells, or PBMCs.

Source study methods: Reference gene primers were amplified, and this amplification served to estimate nucleated cell counts. The data were produced by immunoSEQ multiplex PCR, yet TCRdb's version contains in-frame clones alone and is incomplete. The V and J calls and clone size come from that table; D and trimming were worked out from the DNA. Of about 150,000 clones in the sample, 75% to 90% were seen once. The origin of this receptor is a woman in her sixties with acute or convalescent COVID-19. The sequencing input was peripheral blood.

CDR3 protein: CASRPDRASGGVQETQYF. The CDR3 nucleotides read TGTGCCAGCCGACCCGACCGGGCTAGCGGGGGGGTCCAAGAGACCCAGTACTTC. The chain carries TRBV19 and TRBJ2-5; 12 nucleotides line up with TRBD2. The CDR3 has 18 amino acids. With V trimmed by 9 bases and J by 1 base, 15 bases remained unmatched. CDR1 and CDR2 (germline): LNHDA, SQIVND (reference sequence).